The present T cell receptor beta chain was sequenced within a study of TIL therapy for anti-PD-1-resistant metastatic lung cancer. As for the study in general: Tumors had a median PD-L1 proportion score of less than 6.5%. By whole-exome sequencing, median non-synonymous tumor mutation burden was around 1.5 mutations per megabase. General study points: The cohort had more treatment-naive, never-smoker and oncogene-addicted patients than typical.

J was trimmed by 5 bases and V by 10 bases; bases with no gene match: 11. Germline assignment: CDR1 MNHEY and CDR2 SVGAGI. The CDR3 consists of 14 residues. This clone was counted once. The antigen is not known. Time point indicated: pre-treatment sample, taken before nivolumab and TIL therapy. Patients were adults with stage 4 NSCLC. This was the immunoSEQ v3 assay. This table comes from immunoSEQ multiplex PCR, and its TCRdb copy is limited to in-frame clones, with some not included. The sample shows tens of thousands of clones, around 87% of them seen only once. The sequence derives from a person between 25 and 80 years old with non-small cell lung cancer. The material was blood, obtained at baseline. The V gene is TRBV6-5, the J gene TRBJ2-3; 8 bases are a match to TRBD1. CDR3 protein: CATGNRGRKDTQYF. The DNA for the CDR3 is TGTGCCACCGGCAACAGGGGGAGGAAAGATACGCAGTATTTT.